A single sample gave rise to the 30 T cell receptor beta chains below, sequenced in a study of T cell responses to AZD1222 COVID-19 vaccine. Profiling relied on immunoSEQ multiplex PCR, and the TCRdb table lists in-frame clones only, not all of them. The sample consists of roughly 150,000 clones, 91% of them appearing once. This specimen was peripheral blood, taken 28 days after the second AZD1222 dose. The receptors were gathered from an adult who received the AZD1222 COVID-19 vaccine.

The chain uses TRBV5-6 and TRBJ1-2; D is unclear. The germline V and J ends were trimmed by 0 bases and 4 bases, with 13 bases remaining between them. The germline V gene has CDR1 SGHDT and CDR2 YYEEEE. The CDR3 runs to 15 residues. CDR3 sequence: CASSLDGFRTYGYTF. The CDR3 coding sequence is TGTGCCAGCAGCTTGGACGGCTTCAGGACCTATGGCTACACCTTC.

The V call is TRBV7-8, the J call TRBJ2-1; the D gene is possibly TRBD2 (5 bases). CDR1 SGHVS and CDR2 FQNEAQ come from the germline V gene. V was shortened by 5 bases and J by 8 bases, with 13 bases between the two germline ends. The CDR3 loop spans 13 amino acids. CDR3 sequence: CASSILGEDEQFF. The CDR3 nucleotides are TGTGCCAGCAGCATACTAGGTGAGGATGAGCAGTTCTTC.

This clone was observed many times. Different DNA sequences within this sample yield the same CDR3. This chain uses TRBV18 with TRBJ2-3; unclear D gene. Germline V CDR1 and CDR2: KGHSH, LQKENI. This CDR3 region has 12 residues. V was trimmed by 6 bases and J by 6 bases, leaving 10 bases between them. The CDR3 region has the DNA TGTGCCAGCTCCCCCCTAGGGGATACGCAGTATTTT. Protein: CASSPLGDTQYF.

This chain connects TRBV21-1 to TRBJ2-7; the table's TRBD1 call for D was not verified on the DNA. TRBV21-1 is an annotated pseudogene. The CDR3 is 17 amino acids. The CDR3 region is CASSHKERGRTGYEQYF. The CDR3 DNA reads as TGTGCCAGCAGCCATAAGGAGAGGGGGCGGACAGGCTACGAGCAGTACTTC.

The chain recombines TRBV19 with TRBJ1-1, with 7 bases aligning to TRBD1. The ends lost 6 bases at V and 6 bases at J; junction bases unmatched: 10. The CDR3 runs to 14 residues. Germline lookup yields CDR1 LNHDA and CDR2 SQIVND (reference sequence). The CDR3 spells CASRDRAINPEAFF. The CDR3 bases are TGTGCCAGTAGAGACAGGGCAATTAATCCTGAAGCTTTCTTT.

This clone was detected only once. This chain connects TRBV21-1 to TRBJ2-1; the DNA was not compared with TRBD2, the D call given in the table. TRBV21-1 counts as a pseudogene. This CDR3 region has 13 residues. The CDR3 here is CASSSGGHNEQFF. In nucleotides, the CDR3 is TGTGCCAGCAGCAGCGGGGGGCACAATGAGCAGTTCTTC.

The V and J genes are TRBV7-9 and TRBJ2-2; 10 bases match TRBD2. With V trimmed by 5 bases and J by 2 bases, 5 bases remained unmatched. CDR1 and CDR2 (germline): SEHNR, FQNEAQ (reference sequence). The CDR3 is 16 residues long. The CDR3 region has the DNA TGTGCCAGCAGCCCCTGGACTAGCGGAAACACCGGGGAGCTGTTTTTT. Protein: CASSPWTSGNTGELFF. The full variable domain, in which reference TRBV7-9 and TRBJ2-2 provide the parts outside the CDR3, is DTGVSQNPRHKITKRGQNVTFRCDPISEHNRLYWYRQTLGQGPEFLTYFQNEAQLEKSRLLSDRFSAERPKGSFSTLEIQRTEQGDSAMYLCASSPWTSGNTGELFFGEGSRLTVL.

As to this clone: Compared with germline, one end of the junction differs, possibly owing to a read error. The rearrangement links TRBV19 to TRBJ1-2; TRBD1 aligns across 7 bases. Germline V gives CDR1 LNHDA, CDR2 SQIVND (reference sequence). The CDR3 contains 15 residues. CDR3 DNA: TGTGCCAGCAGTAGAGGAGGCTCCAGGGGGACTGGCTACACCTTC. This sequence encodes CASSRGGSRGTGYTF.

This clone was seen only once. The CDR3 DNA is TGTGCCAGCAGCCAAGTGGTCCTATTGGATGAGCAGTTCTTC. Protein: CASSQVVLLDEQFF. This chain links TRBV4-2 with TRBJ2-1, with D unresolved. CDR1 LGHNA and CDR2 YNFKEQ come from the germline V gene. The V end lost 1 base, the J end lost 8 bases, and 12 bases lay between the germline ends. This CDR3 comprises 14 residues.

This chain connects TRBV19 to TRBJ2-4; TRBD2 matches 10 bases. V lost 7 bases and J lost 3; bases outside the gene matches: 21. There are 20 residues in the CDR3. From germline, CDR1 is LNHDA and CDR2 SQIVND (reference sequence). CDR3 region: CASTHQALAGVPWVKNIQYF. The CDR3 DNA sequence: TGTGCCAGTACCCATCAGGCGCTAGCGGGAGTCCCCTGGGTCAAAAACATTCAGTACTTC.

J is TRBJ1-6 and V is TRBV4-2; tentative D call: TRBD1 (5 bases). There are 15 residues in the CDR3. Germline CDR1 LGHNA, CDR2 YNFKEQ. The ends were cut back, 0 bases at V and 10 bases at J, with 13 bases in the middle. The CDR3 here is CASSQEVRRDSPLHF. Written as DNA, the CDR3 is TGTGCCAGCAGCCAAGAAGTTCGAAGGGACTCACCCCTCCACTTT.

The chain employs TRBV5-1 and TRBJ2-1, with D perhaps TRBD1 (5 bases). CDR3 length: 15 residues. V lost 4 bases and J lost 2, with 13 bases in between. CDR1 is SGHRS and CDR2 is YFSETQ in the germline V gene. CDR3 sequence (DNA): TGCGCCAGCAGCCGACAAGGGGAAACCTACAATGAGCAGTTCTTC. Translation: CASSRQGETYNEQFF.

This clone was seen more than once but under ten times. The chain joins TRBV6-5 to TRBJ2-7, with 11 nucleotides matching TRBD1. This CDR3 contains 15 residues. V gave up 8 bases and J gave up 4 bases; unmatched junction bases: 10. Germline V gene data show CDR1 as MNHEY and CDR2 as SVGAGI. DNA for the CDR3: TGTGCCAGCCACTCTTCCGGGACAGGGGGGTACGAGCAGTACTTC. It encodes CASHSSGTGGYEQYF.

V usage is TRBV11-2 and J usage is TRBJ2-3; the D gene is possibly TRBD1 (6 bases). The germline V and J ends were trimmed by 0 bases and 2 bases, with 12 bases remaining between them. The CDR3 has 16 residues. CDR1 is SGHAT and CDR2 is FQNNGV in the germline V gene. CDR3 sequence: CASSLDGGRYTDTQYF. CDR3 in DNA: TGTGCCAGCAGCTTAGATGGGGGCAGGTACACAGATACGCAGTATTTT.

The genes are TRBV5-1 and TRBJ2-1; 7 nucleotides match TRBD1. The CDR3 has 14 residues. V dropped 0 bases and J dropped 9; count of bases not matched to a gene: 6. Germline V CDR1 and CDR2: SGHRS, YFSETQ. The CDR3 loop is CASSLEQGLGEQFF. The CDR3 DNA reads as TGCGCCAGCAGCTTGGAACAGGGGTTAGGTGAGCAGTTCTTC.

The sample holds a few counts of this clone. The rearrangement links TRBV19 to TRBJ2-7, with D tentatively TRBD1 (7 bases). V lost 10 bases and J lost 2, with 12 bases in between. Germline V gives CDR1 LNHDA, CDR2 SQIVND (reference sequence). The length of the CDR3 is 12 residues. CDR3 in DNA: TGTGCCACGCGGGACAGAGCCTACGAGCAGTACTTC. It translates to CATRDRAYEQYF.

The chain employs TRBV7-2 and TRBJ2-5; D possibly corresponds to TRBD1 (6 bases). Germline loops: CDR1 SGHTA, CDR2 FQGNSA. The CDR3 spans 14 residues. Deletions cut 4 bases from V and 2 bases from J, with 11 bases between. The CDR3 is CASSWTVEQETQYF. In DNA form, the CDR3 reads TGTGCCAGCAGCTGGACAGTTGAACAAGAGACCCAGTACTTC.

This clone was recorded only once. The rearrangement links TRBV5-1 to TRBJ2-2; D may be TRBD2 (6 bases). The CDR3 extends over 17 amino acids. V was cut by 0 bases and J by 0 bases, with 12 bases left in between. The germline V gene encodes CDR1 SGHRS and CDR2 YFSETQ. CDR3 sequence reads: CASSLGGGNPNTGELFF. In nucleotides, the CDR3 is TGCGCCAGCAGCTTGGGTGGCGGGAATCCGAACACCGGGGAGCTGTTTTTT.

The genes are TRBV10-3 and TRBJ1-3, with TRBD1 as a possible D gene (5 bases). Germline values: CDR1 ENHRY, CDR2 SYGVKD. V lost 3 bases, J lost 5 bases, and 11 bases lay in between. This CDR3 is 14 amino acids long. CDR3 sequence reads: CAISERQGRNTIYF. CDR3 DNA: TGTGCCATCAGTGAAAGGCAGGGTAGAAACACCATATATTTT.

The rearrangement uses TRBV18 and TRBJ1-2, with 8 positions matching TRBD1. The CDR3 spans 14 residues. V trimming: 4 bases; J trimming: 2 bases; junction bases outside the gene matches: 3. Germline loops: CDR1 KGHSH, CDR2 LQKENI. The CDR3 here is CASSLDRANYGYTF. The CDR3 nucleotides read TGTGCCAGCTCACTGGACAGGGCCAACTATGGCTACACCTTC.

The rearrangement uses TRBV6-5 and TRBJ1-1; TRBD1 matches 9 bases. This CDR3 is 14 amino acids long. With V trimmed by 2 bases and J by 4 bases, 2 bases remained unmatched. Germline V CDR1 and CDR2: MNHEY, SVGAGI. The CDR3 loop is CASSYRQGGTEAFF. Here the CDR3 DNA reads TGTGCCAGCAGTTACCGACAGGGGGGCACTGAAGCTTTCTTT.

The genes are TRBV5-4 and TRBJ2-3; 7 positions match TRBD1. The CDR3 runs 14 residues. J gave up 2 bases and V 5 bases, and 5 bases lay outside the gene matches. Looked up from germline, CDR1 is SGHNT and CDR2 is YYREEE (reference sequence). The CDR3 loop is CASRGDSYTDTQYF. DNA for the CDR3: TGTGCCAGCAGGGGGGACAGCTACACAGATACGCAGTATTTT.

The V gene is TRBV5-6, the J gene TRBJ1-1; possibly TRBD1 for D (6 bases). The CDR3 spans 13 residues. Trimming removed 2 bases from V and 3 bases from J, with 8 bases in between. CDR1 is SGHDT and CDR2 is YYEEEE in the germline V gene. The CDR3 nucleotides are TGTGCCAGCAGCTTCAGACAGGACACTGAAGCTTTCTTT. Its translation: CASSFRQDTEAFF.

The V gene is TRBV15, the J gene TRBJ2-3; TRBD2 aligns across 8 bases. Trimming removed 0 bases from V and 7 bases from J; junction bases left unmatched: 9. The CDR3 consists of 16 residues. CDR1 and CDR2 (germline): LNHNV, YYDKDF (reference sequence). CDR3 region: CATSRDRRAGAYTQYF. The DNA for the CDR3 is TGTGCCACCAGCAGAGATAGGAGAGCGGGAGCGTATACGCAGTATTTT.

The genes are TRBV11-2 and TRBJ1-2; D ambiguous. V lost 4 bases to trimming and J lost 4 bases, with 13 bases between them. CDR1 is SGHAT, CDR2 FQNNGV, per germline. CDR3 length equals 14 residues. The CDR3: CASSSVTRIYGYTF. As DNA, the CDR3 is TGTGCCAGCAGCTCGGTAACTCGGATCTATGGCTACACCTTC.

The CDR3 DNA reads TGTGCCAGCAGCTCCCTAAGACCAGCTATAACCGGGGAGCTGTTTTTT. Translated: CASSSLRPAITGELFF. This chain connects TRBV7-6 to TRBJ2-2; D not certain. This CDR3 contains 16 residues. V lost 4 bases and J 5 bases, leaving 17 bases between the germline ends. Germline assignment: CDR1 SGHVS and CDR2 FNYEAQ.

The J gene is TRBJ1-2, the V gene TRBV15, with 9 bases that match TRBD1. Germline V gene sequence: CDR1 LNHNV, CDR2 YYDKDF (reference sequence). The CDR3 consists of 15 residues. V shed 4 bases and J 5 bases; nucleotides not matched to a gene: 8. CDR3 DNA: TGTGCCACCAGCAACCGGGGACAGGGTCCTTATGGCTACACCTTC. This codes for CATSNRGQGPYGYTF.

The chain links TRBV6-6 to TRBJ2-1, with D perhaps matching TRBD2 (5 bases). CDR1 is MNHNY and CDR2 is SVGAGI in the germline V gene (reference sequence). Trimming removed 6 bases from V and 10 bases from J, with 10 bases in between. The CDR3 consists of 11 residues. The CDR3 sequence is CASSRGSEQFF. DNA of the CDR3: TGTGCCAGCAGCCGCGGGTCAGAGCAGTTCTTC.

This chain uses TRBV18 with TRBJ2-5; D gene unclear. Germline V gene data show CDR1 as KGHSH and CDR2 as LQKENI. CDR3 size: 12 residues. Trimming took off 3 bases at V and 6 bases at J, with 8 bases between the two ends. CDR3 DNA sequence: TGTGCCAGCTCACCCCCAGACAAGACCCAGTACTTC. Residues: CASSPPDKTQYF.

The chain is built from TRBV6-2 or TRBV6-3 and TRBJ1-4; D is perhaps TRBD1 (5 bases). The CDR3 is 16 amino acids. The V gene's germline CDR1 is MNHEY and CDR2 SVGEGT. Trimming took 5 bases from V and 4 from J, leaving 17 bases between them. Here the CDR3 reads CASSPAGRADNEKLFF. DNA for the CDR3: TGTGCCAGCAGTCCGGCCGGCAGGGCGGATAATGAAAAACTGTTTTTT.